The text below deals with one T cell receptor beta chain. Its antigen is unknown. These data come from a study of cytomegalovirus exposure and HLA in healthy donors. Study-wide results and limits: Available immune exposure information was restricted to CMV serostatus only.

PCR used 60 Vbeta primers and 13 Jbeta primers. Sequencing was performed with immunoSEQ multiplex PCR; in TCRdb, only in-frame clones are kept and a portion is missing. The repertoire holds approximately 150,000 clones, with roughly 78% as singletons. V lost 0 bases and J 2 bases, leaving 8 bases between the germline ends. The CDR3 loop spans 14 amino acids. CDR1 is SGHDT, CDR2 YYEEEE, per germline. This chain connects TRBV5-6 to TRBJ2-5; the D is unclear. This TCR derives from a man in his forties or fifties in good health and CMV-seropositive. Sequenced: PBMCs. This CDR3 reads CASSLVILQETQYF. Written as DNA, the CDR3 is TGTGCCAGCAGCTTGGTAATACTTCAAGAGACCCAGTACTTC.